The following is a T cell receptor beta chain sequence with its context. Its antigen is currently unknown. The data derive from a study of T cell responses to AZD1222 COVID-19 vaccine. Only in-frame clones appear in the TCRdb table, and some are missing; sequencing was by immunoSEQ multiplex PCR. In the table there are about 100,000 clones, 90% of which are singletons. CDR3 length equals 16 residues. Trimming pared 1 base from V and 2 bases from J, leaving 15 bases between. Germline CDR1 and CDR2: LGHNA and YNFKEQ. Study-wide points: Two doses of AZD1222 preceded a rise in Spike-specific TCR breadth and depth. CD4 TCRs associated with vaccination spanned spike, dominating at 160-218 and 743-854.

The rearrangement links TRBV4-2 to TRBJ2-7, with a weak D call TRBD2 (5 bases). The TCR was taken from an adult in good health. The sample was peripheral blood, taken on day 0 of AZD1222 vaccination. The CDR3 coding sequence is TGTGCCAGCAGCCAAGCCCCGGCAGGAGCGGCCTACGAGCAGTACTTC. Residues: CASSQAPAGAAYEQYF.